This TCR beta chain was sequenced in a study of identical twins. Study-wide findings and caveats: Its conclusions, products of cross-sectional statistical analysis, did not come from following the same donors.

MiXCR was run by TCRdb on the 5' RACE reads, yielding one entry per CDR3 protein. The repertoire consists of around 670,000 distinct CDR3 sequences, with around 6% occurring once and the leading ten covering roughly 2%. At least ten counts were recorded for this clonotype. Its target is not known. Trimming removed 5 bases from V and 5 bases from J; junction bases left unmatched: 12. This CDR3 has 15 residues. Healthy Caucasians made up all donors. The sample comprised naive T cells sorted from blood. The genes are TRBV12-3 or TRBV12-4 and TRBJ2-7, with TRBD1 identical over 7 bases. The TCR sequence derives from a man younger than 30 in good health. CDR3 sequence reads: CASSLVSGTENEQYF. The CDR3 nucleotides read TGTGCCAGCAGTCTGGTCTCCGGGACAGAAAACGAGCAGTACTTC.